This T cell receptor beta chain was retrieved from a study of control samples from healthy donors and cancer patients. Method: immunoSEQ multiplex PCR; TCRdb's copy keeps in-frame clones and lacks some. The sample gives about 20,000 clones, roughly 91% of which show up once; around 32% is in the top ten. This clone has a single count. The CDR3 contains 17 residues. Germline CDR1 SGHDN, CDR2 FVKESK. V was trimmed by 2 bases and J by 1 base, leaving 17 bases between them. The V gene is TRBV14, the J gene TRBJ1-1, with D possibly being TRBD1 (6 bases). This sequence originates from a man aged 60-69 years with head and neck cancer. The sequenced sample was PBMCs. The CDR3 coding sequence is TGTGCCAGCAGCCAAATACCGGGACAAACAGAGAACACTGAAGCTTTCTTT. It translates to CASSQIPGQTENTEAFF.